This is a list of T cell receptor beta chains from one sample in a study of shared clonotypes between healthy human individuals. Only in-frame clones appear in the TCRdb table, and some are missing; sequencing was by immunoSEQ multiplex PCR. The sample shows roughly 380,000 clones, approximately 97% of them seen only once. Sequences were obtained from memory CD8+ T cells sorted from blood. The receptors stem from a man between 25 and 39 years old in good health. Each CDR3 is given with its conserved first and last residue. The D gene is left open where the match is weak. Size is stated for part of the rows, as once, few or many counts, or as a class when the clone is expanded.

size: once; J: TRBJ1-5; V: TRBV28; D: TRBD1; DNA: TGTGCCAGCACCCATCTTGGACAGGGAATCTCCCAGCATTTT; CDR3: CASTHLGQGISQHF
size: -; J: TRBJ1-4; V: TRBV7-2; D: -; DNA: TGTGCCAGCGGTCCCCGCTATAATGAAAAACTGTTTTTT; CDR3: CASGPRYNEKLFF
size: -; J: TRBJ2-1; V: TRBV5-1; D: TRBD2; DNA: TGCGCCAGCAGCTTAACAGGAGCGGGAGGTAGGAATGAGCAGTTCTTC; CDR3: CASSLTGAGGRNEQFF
size: -; J: TRBJ1-5; V: TRBV28; D: -; DNA: TGTGCCAGCAGTTTTCCCGCCGCGACACCCAATCAGCCCCAGCATTTT; CDR3: CASSFPAATPNQPQHF
size: -; J: TRBJ2-4; V: TRBV7-9; D: -; DNA: TGTGCCAGCAGCTTATACCCCCCGGACAGCGCCAAAAACATTCAGTACTTC; CDR3: CASSLYPPDSAKNIQYF
size: -; J: TRBJ2-1; V: TRBV5-1; D: -; DNA: TGCGCCAGCAGAGGGCCGTCCTACAATGAGCAGTTCTTC; CDR3: CASRGPSYNEQFF
size: -; J: TRBJ2-1; V: TRBV5-1; D: -; DNA: TGCGCCAGCAGCTTGTTACAGGTTACCTCCTACAATGAGCAGTTCTTC; CDR3: CASSLLQVTSYNEQFF
size: -; J: TRBJ2-1; V: TRBV6-5; D: -; DNA: TGTGCCAGCAGTTCCCCGACTAGCTCCTACAATGAGCAGTTCTTC; CDR3: CASSSPTSSYNEQFF
size: -; J: TRBJ2-5; V: TRBV7-9; D: TRBD2; DNA: TGTGCCAGCAGCTTAGGTTTCACTAGCGGAGGAGGGTCCCAAGAGACCCAGTACTTC; CDR3: CASSLGFTSGGGSQETQYF
size: -; J: TRBJ1-5; V: TRBV19; D: -; DNA: TGTGCCAGTAGTGTCGACGGGGGGGGCAATCAGCCCCAGCATTTT; CDR3: CASSVDGGGNQPQHF
size: -; J: TRBJ2-1; V: TRBV5-4; D: TRBD1; DNA: TGTGCCAGCAGCTTGGGGACAGGGGGTGAGCAGTTCTTC; CDR3: CASSLGTGGEQFF
size: -; J: TRBJ2-5; V: TRBV5-6; D: TRBD2; DNA: TGTGCCAGCAGCGGGATAGCGGGAGTGGGGGAGACCCAGTACTTC; CDR3: CASSGIAGVGETQYF
size: -; J: TRBJ2-1; V: TRBV6-1; D: TRBD2; DNA: TGTGCCAGCAGCCCTAGCGGGTATTACAATGAGCAGTTCTTC; CDR3: CASSPSGYYNEQFF
size: -; J: TRBJ2-5; V: TRBV15; D: -; DNA: TGTGCCACCAGAGTCGGGAGAGCGGGAGAGACCCAGTACTTC; CDR3: CATRVGRAGETQYF
size: -; J: TRBJ2-2; V: TRBV4-2; D: TRBD2; DNA: TGTGCCAGCAGCCAAGAATGGCTAGCGGGAGGTCATAGCACCGGGGAGCTGTTTTTT; CDR3: CASSQEWLAGGHSTGELFF
size: -; J: TRBJ1-2; V: TRBV30; D: TRBD1; DNA: TGTGCCTGCCAAATTGGAGGGACAGGGGAGGGCTACACCTTC; CDR3: CACQIGGTGEGYTF
size: -; J: TRBJ2-7; V: TRBV5-1; D: TRBD2; DNA: TGCGCCAGCAGCTTGGTAGCGGGAGGTTTCGAGCAGTACTTC; CDR3: CASSLVAGGFEQYF
size: -; J: TRBJ2-5; V: TRBV2; D: TRBD1; DNA: TGTGCCAGCGAAAACAGGGGGTACCAAGAGACCCAGTACTTC; CDR3: CASENRGYQETQYF
size: -; J: TRBJ2-7; V: TRBV20-1; D: -; DNA: TGCAGTGCCGCTTACGAGCAGTACTTC; CDR3: CSAAYEQYF
size: -; J: TRBJ2-6; V: TRBV7-2; D: -; DNA: TGTGCCAGCAGAATCTCTGGGGCCAACGTCCTGACTTTC; CDR3: CASRISGANVLTF
size: -; J: TRBJ2-6; V: TRBV28; D: TRBD1; DNA: TGTGCCAGCAGAAAACCCCGGGACAGGGGGCCTGGGGCCAACGTCCTGACTTTC; CDR3: CASRKPRDRGPGANVLTF
size: once; J: TRBJ2-2; V: TRBV2; D: -; DNA: TGTGCCAGCAGGGTAGCGGCTAACACCGGGGAGCTGTTTTTT; CDR3: CASRVAANTGELFF
size: -; J: TRBJ2-1; V: TRBV7-9; D: -; DNA: TGTGCCAGCAGCTTAGTAGAAGGACAGAGCAGCTCCTACAATGAGCAGTTCTTC; CDR3: CASSLVEGQSSSYNEQFF
size: few; J: TRBJ2-2; V: TRBV20-1; D: -; DNA: TGCAGTGCTAGAGACACCGGGGAGCTGTTTTTT; CDR3: CSARDTGELFF
size: once; J: TRBJ2-7; V: TRBV19; D: -; DNA: TGTGCCAGTAGTATAGGGTGGGGGCCGTCCTACGAGCAGTACTTC; CDR3: CASSIGWGPSYEQYF
size: -; J: TRBJ2-3; V: TRBV19; D: TRBD1; DNA: TGTGCCAGCAAGACAGGGGCCACAGATACGCAGTATTTT; CDR3: CASKTGATDTQYF
size: -; J: TRBJ2-4; V: TRBV4-1; D: TRBD2; DNA: TGCGCCAGCAGCCGACTAGCGGGAGAAAACATTCAGTACTTC; CDR3: CASSRLAGENIQYF
size: -; J: TRBJ2-3; V: TRBV7-9; D: -; DNA: TGTGCCAGCAGCTTAATCAGTAAAGATACGCAGTATTTT; CDR3: CASSLISKDTQYF
size: once; J: TRBJ2-7; V: TRBV14; D: -; DNA: TGTGCCAGCAGCCTTTACTACGGGGGCTACGAGCAGTACTTC; CDR3: CASSLYYGGYEQYF
size: -; J: TRBJ1-1; V: TRBV28; D: TRBD1; DNA: TGTGCCAGCAGTAACCGACAGGGCGTGGGGAACACTGAAGCTTTCTTT; CDR3: CASSNRQGVGNTEAFF
size: -; J: TRBJ2-1; V: TRBV10-1; D: -; DNA: TGCGCCAGCAGCACCGGGGGAGGGGGCTCCTACAATGAGCAGTTCTTC; CDR3: CASSTGGGGSYNEQFF
size: -; J: TRBJ2-7; V: TRBV18; D: -; DNA: TGTGCCAGCTCACCTATCGGGAGCTCCTACGAGCAGTACTTC; CDR3: CASSPIGSSYEQYF
size: -; J: TRBJ2-7; V: TRBV30; D: -; DNA: TGTGCCTGGAGTGTTTTCGGGGGCCGATACGAGCAGTACTTC; CDR3: CAWSVFGGRYEQYF
size: -; J: TRBJ2-7; V: TRBV5-1; D: TRBD1; DNA: TGCGCCAGCAGCGATCCCGGGACAGTAATCCACGAGCAGTACTTC; CDR3: CASSDPGTVIHEQYF
size: -; J: TRBJ1-5; V: TRBV7-2; D: TRBD1; DNA: TGTGCCAGCAGCTTGTTCCAGGGGGGCAATCAGCCCCAGCATTTT; CDR3: CASSLFQGGNQPQHF
size: -; J: TRBJ2-2; V: TRBV1; D: -; DNA: TGCACCAGCGGGTCTAGCGCAGGAGACACCGGGGAGCTGTTTTTT; CDR3: CTSGSSAGDTGELFF
size: -; J: TRBJ2-7; V: TRBV14; D: -; DNA: TGTGCCAGCAGCCAAGTGGGAACCTTACGGGGGTACGAGCAGTACTTC; CDR3: CASSQVGTLRGYEQYF
size: -; J: TRBJ2-3; V: TRBV6-6; D: -; DNA: TGTGCCAGCAGTCCCTTGGTCCGCACAGATACGCAGTATTTT; CDR3: CASSPLVRTDTQYF
size: -; J: TRBJ2-7; V: TRBV5-1; D: -; DNA: TGCGCCAGCAGCGAGGATAATCGTCGAGGGCAGTACTTC; CDR3: CASSEDNRRGQYF
size: -; J: TRBJ1-5; V: TRBV28; D: -; DNA: TGTGCCAGCAAGAGACGGAGCAATCAGCCCCAGCATTTT; CDR3: CASKRRSNQPQHF
size: -; J: TRBJ1-5; V: TRBV28; D: -; DNA: TGTGCCAGCAGTTTGCGTGATCAGCCCCAGCATTTT; CDR3: CASSLRDQPQHF
size: -; J: TRBJ2-5; V: TRBV28; D: -; DNA: TGTGCCAGCAGCCCCCCAAGCCAAGAGACCCAGTACTTC; CDR3: CASSPPSQETQYF
size: -; J: TRBJ2-6; V: TRBV9; D: -; DNA: TGTGCCAGCAGCGCCGCTGGGGCCAACGTCCTGACTTTC; CDR3: CASSAAGANVLTF
size: -; J: TRBJ2-4; V: TRBV18; D: TRBD2; DNA: TGTGCCAGCTCATCGACTAGCGGGAGAGGGGCCAAAAACATTCAGTACTTC; CDR3: CASSSTSGRGAKNIQYF
size: -; J: TRBJ2-7; V: TRBV10-2; D: TRBD2; DNA: TGCGCCAGCAGTGTTGGCGGGAGAGCCTACGAGCAGTACTTC; CDR3: CASSVGGRAYEQYF
size: once; J: TRBJ1-1; V: TRBV2; D: -; DNA: TGTGCCAGCAGTGTTTCCCCGAACACTGAAGCTTTCTTT; CDR3: CASSVSPNTEAFF
size: -; J: TRBJ1-2; V: TRBV28; D: -; DNA: TGTGCCAGCACCGCAGTCTCTGGCTACACCTTC; CDR3: CASTAVSGYTF
size: -; J: TRBJ1-3; V: TRBV10-3; D: -; DNA: TGTGCCATCAGTGAGAACTGGAAAAGTTTCGCTGGAAACACCATATATTTT; CDR3: CAISENWKSFAGNTIYF
size: -; J: TRBJ2-4; V: TRBV5-4; D: TRBD2; DNA: TGTGCCAGCAGCCCATCTAGCGGACAAAACATTCAGTACTTC; CDR3: CASSPSSGQNIQYF
size: -; J: TRBJ1-3; V: TRBV5-1; D: TRBD1; DNA: TGCGCCAGCAGCTGGGACAGTCCAACCGGAAACACCATATATTTT; CDR3: CASSWDSPTGNTIYF